What follows are 3 T cell receptor beta chains derived from one specimen sequenced in a study of shared clonotypes between healthy human individuals. Repertoires were generated with immunoSEQ multiplex PCR, while TCRdb's copy carries only in-frame clones and drops some. The sample consists of over a million clones, roughly 97% of them appearing once. Sample: naive CD4+ T cells sorted from blood. The subset is: CD45RA+ positively selected. These receptor sequences come from a man younger than 45 in good health.

The chain is built from TRBV10-3 and TRBJ2-7; perhaps TRBD1 as D (7 bases). The CDR3 has 17 residues. Germline-derived CDR1 and CDR2 are ENHRY and SYGVKD. The ends were cut back, 2 bases at V and 1 base at J, with 18 bases in the middle. The CDR3, as DNA: TGTGCCATCAGTGAGCCGTTCGGACAGGCGGGATCCTACGAGCAGTACTTC. Translating it yields CAISEPFGQAGSYEQYF.

This clone was counted a single time. CDR3 nucleotides: TGCGCCAGCAGCTTGGGCGTACTGGGACAGGCCTACGAGCAGTACTTC. Translated, it gives CASSLGVLGQAYEQYF. The gene calls are TRBV5-1 and TRBJ2-7, with 8 bases aligning to TRBD1. CDR3 size: 16 residues. V shed 0 bases and J 2 bases; nucleotides not matched to a gene: 7. From germline, CDR1 is SGHRS and CDR2 YFSETQ.

The V call is TRBV18, the J call TRBJ2-7; D ambiguous. V lost 8 bases and J lost 5, with 19 bases in between. The CDR3 is made up of 14 amino acids. Per the germline V gene, CDR1 is KGHSH and CDR2 is LQKENI. In nucleotides, the CDR3 is TGTGCCAGCGCCTACATACGTGGGAACCACGAGCAGTACTTC. As protein: CASAYIRGNHEQYF.